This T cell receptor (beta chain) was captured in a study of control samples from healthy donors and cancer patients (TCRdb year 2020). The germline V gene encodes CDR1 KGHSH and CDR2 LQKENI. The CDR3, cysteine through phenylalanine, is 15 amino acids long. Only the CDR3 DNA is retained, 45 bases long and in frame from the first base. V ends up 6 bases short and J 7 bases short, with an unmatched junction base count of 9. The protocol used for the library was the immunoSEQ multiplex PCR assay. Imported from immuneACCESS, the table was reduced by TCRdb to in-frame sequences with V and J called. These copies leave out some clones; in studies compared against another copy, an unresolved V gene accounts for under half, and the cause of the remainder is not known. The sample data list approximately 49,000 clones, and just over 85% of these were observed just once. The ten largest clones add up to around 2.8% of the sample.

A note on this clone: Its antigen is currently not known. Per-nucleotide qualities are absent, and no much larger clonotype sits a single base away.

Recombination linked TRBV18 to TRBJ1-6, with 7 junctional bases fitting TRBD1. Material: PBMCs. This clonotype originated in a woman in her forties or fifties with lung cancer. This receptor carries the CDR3 CASSLTGAPNSPLHF. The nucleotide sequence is TGTGCCAGCTCGCTAACAGGGGCCCCAAATTCACCCCTCCACTTT. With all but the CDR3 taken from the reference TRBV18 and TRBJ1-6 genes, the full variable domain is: NAGVMQNPRHLVRRRGQEARLRCSPMKGHSHVYWYRQLPEEGLKFMVYLQKENIIDESGMPKERFSAEFPKEGPSILRIQQVVRGDSAAYFCASSLTGAPNSPLHFGNGTRLTVT.